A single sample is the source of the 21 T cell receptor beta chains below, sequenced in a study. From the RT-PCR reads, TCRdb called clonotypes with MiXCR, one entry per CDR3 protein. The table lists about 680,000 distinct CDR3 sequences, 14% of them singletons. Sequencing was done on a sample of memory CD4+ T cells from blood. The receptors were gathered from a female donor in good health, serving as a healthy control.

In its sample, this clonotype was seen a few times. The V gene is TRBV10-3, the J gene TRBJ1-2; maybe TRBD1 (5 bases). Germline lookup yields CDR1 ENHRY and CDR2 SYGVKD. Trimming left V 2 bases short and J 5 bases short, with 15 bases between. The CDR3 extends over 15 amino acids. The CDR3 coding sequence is TGTGCCATCAGTGAGGGTGCTCTGGGGGGGTATGGCTACACCTTC. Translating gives CAISEGALGGYGYTF.

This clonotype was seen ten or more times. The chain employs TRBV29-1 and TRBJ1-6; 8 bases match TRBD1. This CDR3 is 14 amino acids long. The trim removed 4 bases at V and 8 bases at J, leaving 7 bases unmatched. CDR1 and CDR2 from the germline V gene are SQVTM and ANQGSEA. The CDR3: CSVAGTGMDSPLHF. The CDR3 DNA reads TGCAGCGTTGCGGGGACAGGAATGGATTCACCCCTCCACTTT.

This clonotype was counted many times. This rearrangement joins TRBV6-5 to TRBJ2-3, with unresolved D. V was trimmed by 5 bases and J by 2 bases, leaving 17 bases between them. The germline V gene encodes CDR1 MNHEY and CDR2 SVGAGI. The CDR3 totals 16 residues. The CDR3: CASSPRPPQVTDTQYF. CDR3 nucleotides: TGTGCCAGCAGTCCCCGGCCTCCTCAAGTCACAGATACGCAGTATTTT.

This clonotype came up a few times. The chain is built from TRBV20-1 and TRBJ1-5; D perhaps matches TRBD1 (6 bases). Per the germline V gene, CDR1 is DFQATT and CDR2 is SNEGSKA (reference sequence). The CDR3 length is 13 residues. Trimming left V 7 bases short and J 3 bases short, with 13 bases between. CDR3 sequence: CSGITGTNQPQHF. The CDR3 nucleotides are TGCAGTGGCATTACAGGGACCAATCAGCCCCAGCATTTT.

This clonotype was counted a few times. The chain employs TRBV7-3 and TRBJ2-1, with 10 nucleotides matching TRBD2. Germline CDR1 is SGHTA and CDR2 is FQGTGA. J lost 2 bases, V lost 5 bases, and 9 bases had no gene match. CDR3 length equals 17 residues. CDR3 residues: CASSVSGGGGTYNEQFF. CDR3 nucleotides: TGTGCCAGCAGCGTCAGCGGGGGGGGCGGAACCTACAATGAGCAGTTCTTC.

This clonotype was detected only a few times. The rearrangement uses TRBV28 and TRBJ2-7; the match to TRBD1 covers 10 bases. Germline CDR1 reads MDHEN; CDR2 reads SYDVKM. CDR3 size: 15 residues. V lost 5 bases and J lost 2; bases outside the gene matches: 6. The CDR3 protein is CASSTPGTGAYEQYF. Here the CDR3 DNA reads TGTGCCAGCAGTACCCCCGGGACAGGGGCCTACGAGCAGTACTTC.

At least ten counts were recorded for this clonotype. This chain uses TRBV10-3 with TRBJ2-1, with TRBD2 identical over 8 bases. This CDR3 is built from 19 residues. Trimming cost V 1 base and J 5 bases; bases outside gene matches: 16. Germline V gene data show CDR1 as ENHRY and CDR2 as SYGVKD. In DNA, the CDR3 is TGTGCCATCAGTGAGTTGATTCGGAGTAGCGGGACTCCGCACAATGAGCAGTTCTTC. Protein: CAISELIRSSGTPHNEQFF.

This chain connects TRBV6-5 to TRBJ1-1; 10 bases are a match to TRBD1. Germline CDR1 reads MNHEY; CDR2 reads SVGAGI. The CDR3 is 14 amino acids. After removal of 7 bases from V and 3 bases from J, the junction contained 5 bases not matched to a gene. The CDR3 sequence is CASTRTGGYTEAFF. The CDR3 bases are TGTGCCAGCACCCGGACAGGGGGGTACACTGAAGCTTTCTTT.

CDR3 residues: CASLIFVTGTDNSPLHF. CDR3 DNA: TGTGCCAGCCTAATATTCGTCACCGGGACAGATAATTCACCCCTCCACTTT. This chain uses TRBV2 with TRBJ1-6, with TRBD1 matching over 7 bases. This CDR3 has 17 residues. V dropped 8 bases and J dropped 5; count of bases not matched to a gene: 15. CDR1 is SNHLY and CDR2 is FYNNEI in the germline V gene.

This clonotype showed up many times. The CDR3 DNA is TGTGCCAGCAGTTTAAAGCTACGACACCTCCTGGGCACAGATACGCAGTATTTT. Amino acids: CASSLKLRHLLGTDTQYF. The chain joins TRBV12-3 or TRBV12-4 to TRBJ2-3; D uncertain. The germline V and J ends were trimmed by 2 bases and 1 base, with 19 bases remaining between them. The CDR3 spans 18 residues.

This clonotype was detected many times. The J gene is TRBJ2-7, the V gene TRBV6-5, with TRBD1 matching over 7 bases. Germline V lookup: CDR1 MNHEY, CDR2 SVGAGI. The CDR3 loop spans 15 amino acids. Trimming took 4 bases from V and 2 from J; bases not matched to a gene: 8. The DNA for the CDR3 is TGTGCCAGCAGTTCCAGGACAGGACTTGCCTACGAGCAGTACTTC. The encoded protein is CASSSRTGLAYEQYF.

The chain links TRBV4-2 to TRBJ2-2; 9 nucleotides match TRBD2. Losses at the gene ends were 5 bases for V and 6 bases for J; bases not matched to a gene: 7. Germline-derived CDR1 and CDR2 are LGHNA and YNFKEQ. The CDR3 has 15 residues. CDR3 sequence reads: CASSDPGTSPGELFF. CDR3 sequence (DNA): TGTGCCAGCAGCGACCCGGGGACTAGCCCCGGGGAGCTGTTTTTT.

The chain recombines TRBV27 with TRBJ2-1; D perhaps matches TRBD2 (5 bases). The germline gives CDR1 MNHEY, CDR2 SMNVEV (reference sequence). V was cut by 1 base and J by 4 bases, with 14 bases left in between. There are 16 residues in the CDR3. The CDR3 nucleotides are TGTGCCAGCAGTTTATGGGAGAGCGAGAAGTACAATGAGCAGTTCTTC. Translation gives CASSLWESEKYNEQFF.

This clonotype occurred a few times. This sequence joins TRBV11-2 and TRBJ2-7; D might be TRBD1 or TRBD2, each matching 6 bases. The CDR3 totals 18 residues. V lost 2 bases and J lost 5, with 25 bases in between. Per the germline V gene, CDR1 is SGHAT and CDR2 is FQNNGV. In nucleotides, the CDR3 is TGTGCCAGCAGCTTATCCCCCGCCCGGGGGCCTCTCCCTAACGAGCAGTACTTC. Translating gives CASSLSPARGPLPNEQYF.

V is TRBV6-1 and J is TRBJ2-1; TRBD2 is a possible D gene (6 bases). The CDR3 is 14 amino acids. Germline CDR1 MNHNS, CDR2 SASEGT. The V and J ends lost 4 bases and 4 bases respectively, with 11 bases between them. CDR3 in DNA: TGTGCCAGCAGTGTTATCCGGGGGTACAATGAGCAGTTCTTC. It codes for CASSVIRGYNEQFF.

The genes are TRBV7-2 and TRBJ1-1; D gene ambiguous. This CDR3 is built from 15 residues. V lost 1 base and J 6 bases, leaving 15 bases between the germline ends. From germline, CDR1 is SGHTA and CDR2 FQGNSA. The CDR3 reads CASSLVGSWFAEAFF. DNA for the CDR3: TGTGCCAGCAGCTTAGTTGGGAGTTGGTTCGCTGAAGCTTTCTTT.

CDR3: CAISESIPGLNTEAFF. DNA of the CDR3: TGTGCCATCAGTGAGTCGATTCCGGGACTGAACACTGAAGCTTTCTTT. The chain recombines TRBV10-3 with TRBJ1-1, with D possibly being TRBD1 (5 bases). This CDR3 is built from 16 residues. Trimming took off 0 bases at V and 0 bases at J, with 11 bases between the two ends. From germline, CDR1 is ENHRY and CDR2 SYGVKD.

CDR3 nucleotides: TGTGCCAGCAGCCCTTGGGCAGGCGAGGGCTCTCACACCTTC. It is translated as CASSPWAGEGSHTF. V and J are TRBV7-9 and TRBJ1-2; D ambiguous. V lost 5 bases and J lost 12, with 22 bases in between. The CDR3 consists of 14 residues. CDR1 SEHNR and CDR2 FQNEAQ come from the germline V gene (reference sequence).

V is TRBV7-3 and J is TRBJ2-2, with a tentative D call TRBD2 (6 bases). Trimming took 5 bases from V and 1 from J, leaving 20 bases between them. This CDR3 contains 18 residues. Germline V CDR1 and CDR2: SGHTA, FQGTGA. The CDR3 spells CASSPVGGGWGNTGELFF. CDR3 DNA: TGTGCCAGCAGCCCCGTGGGGGGTGGATGGGGGAACACCGGGGAGCTGTTTTTT.

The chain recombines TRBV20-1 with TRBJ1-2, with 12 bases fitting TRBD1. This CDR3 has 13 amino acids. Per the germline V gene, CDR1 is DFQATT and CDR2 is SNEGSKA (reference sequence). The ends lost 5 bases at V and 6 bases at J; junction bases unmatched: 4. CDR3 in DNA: TGCAGTGCTTACGGGACAGGGGGCGATGGCTACACCTTC. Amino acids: CSAYGTGGDGYTF.

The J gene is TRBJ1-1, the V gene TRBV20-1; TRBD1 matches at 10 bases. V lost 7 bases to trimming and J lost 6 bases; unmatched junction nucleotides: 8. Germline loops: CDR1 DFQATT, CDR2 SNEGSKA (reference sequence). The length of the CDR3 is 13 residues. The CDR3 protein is CSVPGQGSPEAFF. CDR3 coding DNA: TGCAGTGTTCCGGGACAGGGGTCCCCTGAAGCTTTCTTT.